The next 19 T cell receptor beta chains were all read from a single sample in a study of shared clonotypes between healthy human individuals. Assay used: immunoSEQ multiplex PCR; TCRdb lists only in-frame clones, some missing. The sample lists over a million clones, roughly 75% seen once, with nearly 1.5% in the top ten. Sequencing was performed on memory CD4+ T cells sorted from blood. Regarding subset: CD45RA-negative fraction. The receptor set was obtained from a man between 18 and 29 years old in good health.

Here the CDR3 DNA reads TGTGCCAGCAGCTTAGGCACCGGACGTCAGTACTTC. Encoded protein: CASSLGTGRQYF. The V gene is TRBV7-9, the J gene TRBJ2-7; D gene unclear. V was trimmed by 1 base and J by 10 bases, leaving 11 bases between them. This CDR3 comprises 12 residues. CDR1 SEHNR and CDR2 FQNEAQ come from the germline V gene (reference sequence).

This clone was seen once. The chain is built from TRBV27 and TRBJ2-7; 10 nucleotides match TRBD1. Germline V gene data show CDR1 as MNHEY and CDR2 as SMNVEV (reference sequence). Germline trimming cut 3 bases from V and 7 bases from J; bases unmatched to any gene: 9. The CDR3 loop spans 15 amino acids. The CDR3 loop is CASSFRDRGVREQYF. The CDR3, as DNA: TGTGCCAGCAGTTTCCGGGACAGGGGAGTAAGGGAGCAGTACTTC.

The chain employs TRBV18 and TRBJ2-1; D unresolved. CDR1 and CDR2 (germline): KGHSH, LQKENI. V was pared by 5 bases and J by 0 bases, with 11 bases between. The CDR3 totals 15 residues. CDR3 loop: CASSEFQSSYNEQFF. As DNA, the CDR3 is TGTGCCAGCTCAGAATTCCAGAGCTCCTACAATGAGCAGTTCTTC.

This clone was recorded a few times. The chain recombines TRBV7-2 with TRBJ2-1; D possibly corresponds to TRBD2 (5 bases). CDR3 length: 14 residues. Germline CDR1 and CDR2: SGHTA and FQGNSA. Trimming cost V 5 bases and J 3 bases, with 11 bases left between them. The CDR3 nucleotides are TGTGCCAGCAGCAGTCCGGACTTCTACAATGAGCAGTTCTTC. Residues: CASSSPDFYNEQFF.

V gene TRBV18 combines with J gene TRBJ1-5; D is unresolved. Germline V gives CDR1 KGHSH, CDR2 LQKENI. CDR3 length: 13 amino acids. V lost 3 bases, J lost 5 bases, and 8 bases lay in between. CDR3 sequence (DNA): TGTGCCAGCTCACCCGCTGAGGATCAGCCCCAGCATTTT. Amino acid sequence: CASSPAEDQPQHF.

This chain uses TRBV19 with TRBJ1-1, with a weak D call TRBD1 (6 bases). V lost 4 bases to trimming and J lost 3 bases, with 9 bases between them. The CDR3 totals 13 residues. CDR1 is LNHDA, CDR2 SQIVND, per germline (reference sequence). CDR3 residues: CASSRGAHTEAFF. CDR3 nucleotide sequence: TGTGCCAGTAGTAGGGGGGCGCACACTGAAGCTTTCTTT. Variable domain in full (rest from reference TRBV19 and TRBJ1-1): DGGITQSPKYLFRKEGQNVTLSCEQNLNHDAMYWYRQDPGQGLRLIYYSQIVNDFQKGDIAEGYSVSREKKESFPLTVTSAQKNPTAFYLCASSRGAHTEAFFGQGTRLTVV.

This clone was counted a single time. The chain combines TRBV14 with TRBJ2-5; D uncertain. The V and J ends lost 1 base and 4 bases respectively, with 16 bases between them. Germline V gives CDR1 SGHDN, CDR2 FVKESK. The CDR3 is 16 residues long. CDR3 in amino acids: CASSQVLVRWSETQYF. In DNA form, the CDR3 reads TGTGCCAGCAGCCAAGTCTTGGTCAGGTGGTCAGAGACCCAGTACTTC. Using reference TRBV14 and TRBJ2-5 for the parts outside the CDR3, the full variable domain is EAGVTQFPSHSVIEKGQTVTLRCDPISGHDNLYWYRRVMGKEIKFLLHFVKESKQDESGMPNNRFLAERTGGTYSTLKVQPAELEDSGVYFCASSQVLVRWSETQYFGPGTRLLVL.

The genes are TRBV7-9 and TRBJ1-5; D possibly corresponds to TRBD1 (5 bases). Germline V gene data show CDR1 as SEHNR and CDR2 as FQNEAQ (reference sequence). The CDR3 runs 15 residues. The V gene lost 4 bases and the J gene lost 8 bases, with 18 bases spanning the gap. CDR3 in amino acids: CASSSSGQATEPQHF. The CDR3 nucleotides are TGTGCCAGCAGCTCCTCGGGGCAGGCCACGGAGCCCCAGCATTTT.

There are a few counts of this clone. The chain uses TRBV10-3 and TRBJ1-1; tentatively, D is TRBD1 (5 bases). There are 15 residues in the CDR3. Germline lookup yields CDR1 ENHRY and CDR2 SYGVKD. Between the trimmed V and J ends, which lost 0 bases and 1 base, there was a span of 9 bases. DNA of the CDR3: TGTGCCATCAGTGAGTCATTGACAGAGAACACTGAAGCTTTCTTT. It specifies CAISESLTENTEAFF.

The chain couples TRBV7-8 to TRBJ2-7; 7 bases align to TRBD1. Trimming cost V 6 bases and J 4 bases; bases outside gene matches: 15. CDR1 is SGHVS, CDR2 FQNEAQ, per germline. The CDR3 runs 16 residues. CDR3 in DNA: TGTGCCAGCAGTTGGGCGGTGGCAGGGGGTTTTTACGAGCAGTACTTC. This gives the protein CASSWAVAGGFYEQYF.

V is TRBV5-4 and J is TRBJ2-5; a weak D match, TRBD1 (6 bases). The CDR3 runs 13 residues. V was shortened by 3 bases and J by 3 bases, with 9 bases between the two germline ends. Germline assignment: CDR1 SGHNT and CDR2 YYREEE (reference sequence). This CDR3 is CASSSRTEETQYF. The CDR3, as DNA: TGTGCCAGCAGCTCCCGGACAGAAGAGACCCAGTACTTC.

Concerning this clone itself: Additional DNA sequences in this sample encode the identical CDR3. The chain uses TRBV30 and TRBJ2-7; the D is unclear. Looked up from germline, CDR1 is GTSNPN and CDR2 is SVGIG (reference sequence). This CDR3 contains 11 residues. The V and J ends lost 1 base and 2 bases respectively, with 3 bases between them. The CDR3 bases are TGTGCCTGGAGTGGGGCCTACGAGCAGTACTTC. Amino acid sequence: CAWSGAYEQYF.

Of note for this clone: The sample has other DNA sequences that encode this CDR3 too. The chain recombines TRBV19 with TRBJ2-3, with D uncertain. Germline V gene data show CDR1 as LNHDA and CDR2 as SQIVND (reference sequence). There are 11 residues in the CDR3. Deletions cut 3 bases from V and 5 bases from J, with 3 bases between. CDR3 in amino acids: CASSILDTQYF. The CDR3 nucleotides are TGTGCCAGTAGTATCTTAGATACGCAGTATTTT.

This chain uses TRBV5-1 with TRBJ2-6; maybe TRBD1 (6 bases). Germline V gives CDR1 SGHRS, CDR2 YFSETQ. Trimming shortened V by 4 bases and J by 0 bases, and 17 bases separated the two germline ends. This CDR3 is 18 amino acids long. CDR3 bases: TGCGCCAGCAGCACAACGACAGGACCTCCCTCTGGGGCCAACGTCCTGACTTTC. It translates to CASSTTTGPPSGANVLTF.

This clone was detected only a few times. V and J are TRBV11-2 and TRBJ2-2, with TRBD1 matching 7 bases. The CDR3 totals 14 residues. The germline V gene encodes CDR1 SGHAT and CDR2 FQNNGV. V lost 6 bases and J lost 4; bases outside the gene matches: 5. The CDR3 DNA sequence: TGTGCCAGCAGTTCTGACAGGGTCACCGGGGAGCTGTTTTTT. It specifies CASSSDRVTGELFF.

This clone came up once. The genes are TRBV10-3 and TRBJ2-1, with 14 bases aligning to TRBD2. The CDR3 contains 16 residues. J was trimmed by 9 bases and V by 0 bases; bases with no gene match: 4. Germline V gene sequence: CDR1 ENHRY, CDR2 SYGVKD. The CDR3 loop reads CAISESTSGGVPEQFF. CDR3 nucleotide sequence: TGTGCCATCAGTGAGTCGACTAGCGGGGGGGTCCCTGAGCAGTTCTTC.

V usage is TRBV18 and J usage is TRBJ2-5; 7 positions match TRBD1. Trimming took 8 bases from V and 2 from J; bases not matched to a gene: 5. This CDR3 region has 13 residues. Germline V gives CDR1 KGHSH, CDR2 LQKENI. The DNA of the CDR3 is TGTGCCAGCGCCCGGGACAGACAAGAGACCCAGTACTTC. Protein sequence: CASARDRQETQYF.

The chain carries TRBV7-2 and TRBJ2-3; D is uncertain. The CDR3 covers 16 residues. Germline-derived CDR1 and CDR2 are SGHTA and FQGNSA. Trimming left V 5 bases short and J 0 bases short, with 15 bases between. For the CDR3, the DNA is TGTGCCAGCAGCGTCCGGCCATCCGGGAGCACAGATACGCAGTATTTT. It yields the protein CASSVRPSGSTDTQYF.

V and J are TRBV4-3 and TRBJ2-3, with 9 bases identical to TRBD1. The ends lost 1 base at V and 4 bases at J; junction bases unmatched: 6. This CDR3 comprises 16 residues. Germline V gene sequence: CDR1 LGHNA, CDR2 YSLEER. The CDR3 sequence is CASSQGLTGGSDTQYF. The CDR3 bases are TGCGCCAGCAGCCAAGGCTTGACAGGGGGTTCAGATACGCAGTATTTT.